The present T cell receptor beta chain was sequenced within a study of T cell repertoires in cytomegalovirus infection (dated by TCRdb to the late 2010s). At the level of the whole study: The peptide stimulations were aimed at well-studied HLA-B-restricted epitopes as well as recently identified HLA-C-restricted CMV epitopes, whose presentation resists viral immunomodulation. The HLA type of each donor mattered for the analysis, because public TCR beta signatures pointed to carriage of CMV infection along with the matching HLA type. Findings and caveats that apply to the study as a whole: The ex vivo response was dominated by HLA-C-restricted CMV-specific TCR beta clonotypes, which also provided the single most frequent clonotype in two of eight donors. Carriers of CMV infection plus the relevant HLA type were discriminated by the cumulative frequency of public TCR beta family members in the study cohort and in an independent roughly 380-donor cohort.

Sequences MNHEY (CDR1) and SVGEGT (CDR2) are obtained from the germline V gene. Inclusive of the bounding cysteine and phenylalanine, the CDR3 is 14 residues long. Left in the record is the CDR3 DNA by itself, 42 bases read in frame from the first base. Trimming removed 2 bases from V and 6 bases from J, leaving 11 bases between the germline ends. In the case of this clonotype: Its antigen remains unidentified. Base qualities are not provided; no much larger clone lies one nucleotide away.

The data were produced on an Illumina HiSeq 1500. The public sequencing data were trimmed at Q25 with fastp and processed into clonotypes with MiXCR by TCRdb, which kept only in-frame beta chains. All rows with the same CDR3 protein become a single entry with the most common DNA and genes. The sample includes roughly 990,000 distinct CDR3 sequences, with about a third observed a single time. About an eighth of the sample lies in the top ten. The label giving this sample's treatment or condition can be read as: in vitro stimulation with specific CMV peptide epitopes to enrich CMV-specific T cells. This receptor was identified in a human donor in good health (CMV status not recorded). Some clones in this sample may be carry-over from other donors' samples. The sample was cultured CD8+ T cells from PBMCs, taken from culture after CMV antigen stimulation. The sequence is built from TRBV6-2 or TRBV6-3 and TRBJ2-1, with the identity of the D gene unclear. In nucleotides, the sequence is TGTGCCAGCAGTTACGAGCATTCTAGCAATGAGCAGTTCTTC. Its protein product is CASSYEHSSNEQFF.